What follows is one T cell receptor beta chain and its context. The sample originates from a study of blood T cell repertoires in COVID-19. Study context: PBMCs, B-cell-depleted T cells, or T cells were the source of the cDNA or gDNA that made up the material.

Authors' data handling: Amplification with reference gene primers provided the estimates of nucleated cell counts. Using immunoSEQ multiplex PCR, the repertoire was profiled, and TCRdb retains in-frame clones only, with some absent. Clone size and the V and J calls come from that table; the DNA yielded D and trimming. The table lists around 170,000 clones, roughly 80% of them singletons. The receptor's source is a woman aged 80 or over with acute or convalescent COVID-19. The sequencing input was peripheral blood.

DNA for the CDR3: TGCGCCAGCAGCTTAGGACAGGGGATATCCTACGAGCAGTACTTC. This encodes CASSLGQGISYEQYF. The genes are TRBV5-1 and TRBJ2-7; TRBD1 aligns across 9 bases. After removal of 2 bases from V and 1 base from J, the junction contained 4 bases not matched to a gene. The CDR3 is made up of 15 amino acids. Germline V lookup: CDR1 SGHRS, CDR2 YFSETQ.